One and the same sample provided the 2 T cell receptor beta chains below, sequenced in a study of multiple sclerosis patients with progressive multifocal leukoencephalopathy. The repertoire was sequenced with immunoSEQ multiplex PCR; TCRdb's copy has only in-frame clones and lacks some. This table has tens of thousands of clones, about 85% appearing once. Time point denoted: time of PML onset. The sample was PBMCs, taken from a patient treated with natalizumab. Receptor source: a woman in her 30s with progressive multifocal leukoencephalopathy.

The chain recombines TRBV5-6 with TRBJ2-5, with 7 bases matching TRBD1. The J call may be incorrect, as the DNA end agrees better with TRBJ2-7. The CDR3 covers 13 residues. The germline CDR1 and CDR2 sequences are SGHDT and YYEEEE. CDR3 sequence (DNA): TGTGCCAGCAGCTGGGGGACAGTTCACGAGCAGTACTTC. Protein: CASSWGTVHEQYF.

The chain combines TRBV2 with TRBJ2-5; D perhaps matches TRBD2 (6 bases). The tail of the sequence fits TRBJ2-7 better, so the J call may be wrong. Germline CDR1 and CDR2: SNHLY and FYNNEI. CDR3 length: 12 residues. CDR3 bases: TGTGCCAGCAGCGGGGGATCCCACGAGCAGTACTTC. It translates to CASSGGSHEQYF.